This TCR beta chain was sequenced for a study of OX40 agonist ivuxolimab in advanced cancers. The overall study: Patients' therapy was ivuxolimab, an antibody that acts as an agonist of OX40 (CD134).

As regards this clone: Its cognate antigen is unknown.

V was shortened by 2 bases and J by 4 bases, with 6 bases between the two germline ends. The germline CDR1 and CDR2 sequences are MNHNS and SASEGT. The length of the CDR3 is 13 residues. Study outcomes and limitations: The antigen specificity of the peripheral T cells (those that were expanded) was not determined.

Sequenced by immunoSEQ multiplex PCR; TCRdb stores in-frame clones only, minus some. This table holds 70,000 or so clones, around 86% found once. Researchers took blood at baseline, on cycle 4 day 1, and on cycle 7 day 1. The sample in question was CD4+ or CD8+ T cells sorted from blood, obtained in a trial of the OX40 agonist ivuxolimab. The rearrangement links TRBV6-1 to TRBJ1-5; no reliable D call. This clonotype was sampled from an adult with an advanced solid tumor such as melanoma, head and neck, liver or kidney cancer. CDR3 in DNA: TGTGCCAGCAGTGAACGGCCAAATCAGCCCCAGCATTTT. Translated, it gives CASSERPNQPQHF.